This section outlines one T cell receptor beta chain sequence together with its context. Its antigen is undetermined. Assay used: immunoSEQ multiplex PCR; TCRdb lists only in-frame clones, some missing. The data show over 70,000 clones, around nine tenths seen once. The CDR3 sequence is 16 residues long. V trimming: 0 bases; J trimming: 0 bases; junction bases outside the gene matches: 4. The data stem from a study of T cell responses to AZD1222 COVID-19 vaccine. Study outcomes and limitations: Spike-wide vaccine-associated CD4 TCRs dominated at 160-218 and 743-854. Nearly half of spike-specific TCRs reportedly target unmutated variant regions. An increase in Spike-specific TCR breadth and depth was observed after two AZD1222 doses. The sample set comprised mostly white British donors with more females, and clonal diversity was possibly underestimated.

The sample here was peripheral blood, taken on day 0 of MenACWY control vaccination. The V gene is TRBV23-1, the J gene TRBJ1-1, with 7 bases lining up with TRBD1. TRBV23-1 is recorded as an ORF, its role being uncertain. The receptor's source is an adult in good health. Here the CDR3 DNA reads TGCGCCAGCAGTCAATCGACAGGGACCTTGAACACTGAAGCTTTCTTT. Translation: CASSQSTGTLNTEAFF.